This TCR beta chain was recorded in a study of radiation and T cells in renal cell carcinoma (dated by TCRdb to 2019 to 2021). About the study as a whole: Samples were obtained from a clinical trial, in which 15 Gy stereotactic body radiation therapy was delivered to primary renal cell carcinomas and nephrectomy was performed 4 weeks later. TCR beta sequencing covered 50 to 55 samples in total, comprising around 25 tumors and about 27 peripheral blood samples. In the 53 samples combined, roughly 4.4 million unique CDR3 nucleotide sequences were found, encoding some 2,500,000 unique CDR3 amino acid sequences. Study-wide findings and limitations: The single-armed trial design could not address effects of radiation dose or scheduling on the TCR repertoire. Changes in the blood repertoire were not tracked past 4 weeks after treatment. In blood, the top tumor clonotypes increased between baseline and 2 weeks post-radiation and then shrank by 4 weeks, which suggests that tumor-resident clones expanded only transiently. Because pretreatment tumor biopsies were not available, the baseline intratumoral presence of clonotypes could not be determined.

In light of the paper, this sample's time point label describes: baseline pretreatment blood. The treatment or condition label of this sample denotes: 15 Gy SBRT to primary tumor, nephrectomy 4 weeks later. To follow tumor-enriched clonotypes, serial peripheral blood was collected from radiation-treated patients at baseline and at 2 weeks and 4 weeks after SBRT. Every patient had renal cell carcinoma of clear cell pathology. The QIAamp DNA Blood Mini Kit (Qiagen) was used to prepare genomic DNA for TCR sequencing. The analyses included just those samples that passed every quality control check. This clone has a handful of counts. Its antigen is not yet known. The input lacks base qualities; no much larger clone sits a single base away. The CDR3 runs 14 amino acids, cysteine and phenylalanine included. Only the CDR3 DNA stays, 42 bases, in frame from base 1. As encoded in the germline V gene, CDR1 is SGHDN while CDR2 is FVKESK. V is shortened by 5 bases, J by 7 bases, and the region joining them spans 15 bases.

Following the manufacturer's recommendations, the immunoSEQ kit was used to generate TCR beta libraries from genomic DNA. For library preparation, a first multiplex PCR was performed with proprietary primers, followed by a second PCR in which unique barcodes were added, and bead cleanups were performed after each round. A positive control reaction and a negative control reaction, both provided in the kit, were run with every batch of samples. The final libraries were assessed on an Agilent 4200 TapeStation D1000 ScreenTape, pooled by volume, and quantified by qPCR. An Illumina NextSeq500 fitted with a MidOutput 150-cycle cartridge performed the sequencing, running 156 Read1 cycles and 15 Index1 cycles with the kit's custom primers. The pooled library was loaded at 0.75 to 1 pM, with a roughly 18% PhiX control spiked in. The paper's data handling went like this. The vendor-processed data were analyzed in R, and a clonotype was defined as all T cells that share the same CDR3 nucleotide sequence. In the clone abundance analyses, frequencies in each sample were normalized to that sample's 10,000 most abundant clones. Before analysis, public T cell clones were removed, and these numbered fewer than five per sample on average. Tumor-enriched clonotypes and baseline blood-enriched clonotypes were defined as those with an abundance difference of at least 32-fold between compartments. A beta-binomial differential abundance model was used to identify clonotypes that were expanded or contracted between blood time points. Tumor-blood repertoire similarity was measured with the Baroni-Urbani and Buser coefficient, and groups were compared using two-tailed Wilcoxon tests in R. TCRdb took this table from immuneACCESS and kept in-frame rearrangements with V and J called. Such tables lack part of the clones; where checked against another copy, unresolved V genes explain under half of the gap, and the rest is unexplained. V and J calls and clone size come straight from that table; D and trimming were deduced from the DNA. Recorded for this sample are about 150,000 clones; about 88% of them occurred a single time. The ten biggest clones cover 4.1% of the sample.

This chain is built from TRBV14 and TRBJ2-1; the D gene is perhaps TRBD1, on 6 matching bases. The TCR was taken from a woman in her 70s with renal cell carcinoma. The input for sequencing was blood, taken from a patient whose treatment included radiotherapy and nephrectomy. At the DNA level, the sequence is TGTGCCAGCAGCATCGCCCTACAGGGAAATGAGCAGTTCTTC. Protein translation: CASSIALQGNEQFF.